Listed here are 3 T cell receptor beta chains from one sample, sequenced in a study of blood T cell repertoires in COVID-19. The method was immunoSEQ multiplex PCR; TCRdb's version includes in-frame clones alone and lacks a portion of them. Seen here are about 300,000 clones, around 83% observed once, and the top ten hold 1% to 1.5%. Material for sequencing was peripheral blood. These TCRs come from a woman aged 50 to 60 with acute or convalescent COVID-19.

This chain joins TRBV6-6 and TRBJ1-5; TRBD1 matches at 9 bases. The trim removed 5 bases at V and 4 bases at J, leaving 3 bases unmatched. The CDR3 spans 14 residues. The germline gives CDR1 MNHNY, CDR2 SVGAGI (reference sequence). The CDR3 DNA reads TGTGCCAGCAGTCGCGACAGGGGGAATCAGCCCCAGCATTTT. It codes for CASSRDRGNQPQHF.

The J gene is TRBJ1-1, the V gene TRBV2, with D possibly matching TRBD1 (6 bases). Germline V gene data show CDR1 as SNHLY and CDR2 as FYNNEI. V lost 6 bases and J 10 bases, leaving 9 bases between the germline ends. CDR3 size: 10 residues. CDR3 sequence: CASRGGGAFF. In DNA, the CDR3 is TGTGCCAGCAGGGGAGGGGGAGCTTTCTTT.

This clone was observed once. Written as DNA, the CDR3 is TGTGCCAGCTCACTCTCGACAGGCTATAATTCACCCCTCCACTTT. Protein product: CASSLSTGYNSPLHF. The J gene is TRBJ1-6, the V gene TRBV18; D is perhaps TRBD1 (6 bases). Trimming took 4 bases from V and 3 from J, leaving 10 bases between them. The germline V gene has CDR1 KGHSH and CDR2 LQKENI. The CDR3 consists of 15 residues.